The T cell receptor beta chain described here comes from a study of T cells after somatic rescue of genetic block. The count of this clone is one. Per the germline V gene, CDR1 is SGHTA and CDR2 is FQGNSA. V gave up 4 bases and J gave up 6 bases; unmatched junction bases: 6. The length of the CDR3 is 13 residues. The repertoire was sequenced with immunoSEQ multiplex PCR; TCRdb's copy has only in-frame clones and lacks some. The sample carries about 67,000 clones, around 90% recorded once. The chain links TRBV7-2 to TRBJ2-7; TRBD2 matches at 7 bases. This TCR came from a man aged 35 to 55. The sequenced material came from peripheral blood mononuclear cells (PBMCs). The chain's CDR3 is CASSSRGGLEQYF. In DNA form, the CDR3 reads TGTGCCAGCAGCTCCCGGGGAGGGCTCGAGCAGTACTTC.